The clone carrying this T cell receptor beta chain was counted only a few times. This record belongs to a study of blood T cells in healthy people across ages. Germline CDR1 SGHTA, CDR2 FQGNSA. The CDR3 loop spans 14 amino acids. Trimming took 0 bases from V and 8 from J, leaving 11 bases between them. Combining a sample-barcoded 5' primer with a J-beta primer mix, a second PCR ran for about 6 to 12 cycles. TCRdb reprocessed the 5' RACE reads with MiXCR, giving one entry per CDR3 protein. The sample records about 1.5 million distinct CDR3 sequences, approximately 43% being singletons. The TCR originated in a woman aged 18-29 years in good health. The sequenced material came from blood. The rearrangement joins TRBV7-2 to TRBJ2-1, with a possible D match to TRBD1 (5 bases). The DNA of the CDR3 is TGTGCCAGCAGCTTAGCCAGGGCTGGGGATGAGCAGTTCTTC. This codes for CASSLARAGDEQFF.